These T cell receptor beta chains were read from a single sample in a study of cytomegalovirus exposure and HLA in healthy donors. This table comes from immunoSEQ multiplex PCR, and its TCRdb copy is limited to in-frame clones, with some not included. The sample has roughly 160,000 clones; roughly four fifths are singletons. The sequenced sample consisted of PBMCs. The source of these receptors is a man over 45 in good health and CMV-seropositive. The CDR3 runs from the conserved cysteine through the conserved F or W. The D gene is left open where the match is weak. Size tells how often a clone was seen (once, few, many) or the class of an expanded clone, and some rows leave it out.

j_call: TRBJ2-3; v_call: TRBV9; clone_size: .; d_call: TRBD2; cdr3_aa: CASSPSGLAPHTQYF; cdr3_nt: TGTGCCAGCAGCCCTTCGGGACTAGCGCCGCATACGCAGTATTTT
j_call: TRBJ1-5; v_call: TRBV19; clone_size: .; d_call: .; cdr3_aa: CASSIEGGAQVQPQHF; cdr3_nt: TGTGCCAGTAGTATAGAGGGGGGGGCGCAGGTTCAGCCCCAGCATTTT
j_call: TRBJ2-5; v_call: TRBV7-2; clone_size: .; d_call: TRBD2; cdr3_aa: CASSSGTSAETQYF; cdr3_nt: TGTGCCAGCAGCTCCGGGACTAGCGCAGAGACCCAGTACTTC
j_call: TRBJ2-7; v_call: TRBV7-9; clone_size: few; d_call: .; cdr3_aa: CSSSHFTGLPYEQYF; cdr3_nt: TGTTCCAGCAGCCACTTCACGGGACTCCCGTACGAGCAGTACTTC
j_call: TRBJ1-6; v_call: TRBV19; clone_size: .; d_call: TRBD1; cdr3_aa: CASSIQGADNSPLHF; cdr3_nt: TGTGCCAGTAGTATACAGGGGGCGGATAATTCACCCCTCCACTTT
j_call: TRBJ1-3; v_call: TRBV28; clone_size: .; d_call: .; cdr3_aa: CASSPGGHSGNTIYF; cdr3_nt: TGTGCCAGCAGTCCGGGAGGCCACTCTGGAAACACCATATATTTT
j_call: TRBJ1-2; v_call: TRBV7-2; clone_size: .; d_call: TRBD1; cdr3_aa: CASSRQGDYGYTF; cdr3_nt: TGTGCCAGCAGTAGACAGGGAGACTATGGCTACACCTTC
j_call: TRBJ1-6; v_call: TRBV10-3; clone_size: .; d_call: TRBD1; cdr3_aa: CAISGLGQGNSPLHF; cdr3_nt: TGTGCCATCAGTGGGTTGGGACAGGGTAACTCACCCCTCCACTTT
j_call: TRBJ2-7; v_call: TRBV11-1; clone_size: .; d_call: TRBD1; cdr3_aa: CASSSSPGQGYEQYF; cdr3_nt: TGTGCCAGCAGCTCCTCTCCGGGACAGGGCTACGAGCAGTACTTC
j_call: TRBJ1-3; v_call: TRBV25-1; clone_size: .; d_call: .; cdr3_aa: CASSVGATSSGNTIYF; cdr3_nt: TGTGCCAGCAGTGTCGGAGCCACGAGCTCTGGAAACACCATATATTTT
j_call: TRBJ2-7; v_call: TRBV5-6; clone_size: .; d_call: .; cdr3_aa: CASSLPSRHYEQYF; cdr3_nt: TGTGCCAGCAGCCTGCCTAGCCGACACTACGAGCAGTACTTC
j_call: TRBJ1-1; v_call: TRBV5-1; clone_size: once; d_call: .; cdr3_aa: CASSLVGTEAFF; cdr3_nt: TGCGCCAGCAGCTTGGTCGGCACTGAAGCTTTCTTT
j_call: TRBJ2-1; v_call: TRBV7-9; clone_size: .; d_call: TRBD2; cdr3_aa: CASSSAVAGGSYNEQFF; cdr3_nt: TGTGCCAGCAGCTCCGCGGTAGCGGGAGGCTCCTACAATGAGCAGTTCTTC
j_call: TRBJ2-7; v_call: TRBV5-1; clone_size: .; d_call: .; cdr3_aa: CASSLQGNYEQYF; cdr3_nt: TGCGCCAGCAGCTTGCAGGGGAACTACGAGCAGTACTTC
j_call: TRBJ2-7; v_call: TRBV28; clone_size: .; d_call: .; cdr3_aa: CASSSPLGLTYEQYF; cdr3_nt: TGTGCCAGCAGTTCTCCTCTTGGACTCACCTACGAGCAGTACTTC
j_call: TRBJ1-1; v_call: TRBV25-1; clone_size: .; d_call: .; cdr3_aa: CASSEAGTHTEAFF; cdr3_nt: TGTGCCAGCAGTGAGGCAGGGACTCACACTGAAGCTTTCTTT
j_call: TRBJ2-5; v_call: TRBV5-6; clone_size: .; d_call: .; cdr3_aa: CASSLVSGVQETQYF; cdr3_nt: TGTGCCAGCAGCTTGGTATCAGGGGTACAAGAGACCCAGTACTTC
j_call: TRBJ2-2; v_call: TRBV28; clone_size: few; d_call: .; cdr3_aa: CASSLLAVGELFF; cdr3_nt: TGTGCCAGCAGTTTGCTTGCGGTCGGGGAGCTGTTTTTT
j_call: TRBJ1-2; v_call: TRBV7-3; clone_size: .; d_call: TRBD1; cdr3_aa: CASSLSGGQKYGYTF; cdr3_nt: TGTGCCAGCAGCTTATCAGGGGGACAGAAGTATGGCTACACCTTC
j_call: TRBJ2-5; v_call: TRBV5-6; clone_size: .; d_call: .; cdr3_aa: CASSLSGEETQYF; cdr3_nt: TGTGCCAGCAGCTTGTCGGGAGAAGAGACCCAGTACTTC
j_call: TRBJ2-7; v_call: TRBV10-3; clone_size: .; d_call: .; cdr3_aa: CAIGGQTYEQYF; cdr3_nt: TGTGCCATCGGTGGACAGACCTACGAGCAGTACTTC
j_call: TRBJ1-5; v_call: TRBV18; clone_size: .; d_call: .; cdr3_aa: CASSLSSGSNQPQHF; cdr3_nt: TGTGCCAGCTCACTCTCCTCGGGTAGCAATCAGCCCCAGCATTTT
j_call: TRBJ1-1; v_call: TRBV18; clone_size: .; d_call: .; cdr3_aa: CASSPGEYTEAFF; cdr3_nt: TGTGCCAGCTCACCGGGAGAGTACACTGAAGCTTTCTTT
j_call: TRBJ1-2; v_call: TRBV6-6; clone_size: few; d_call: TRBD1; cdr3_aa: CASRNRGREGYTF; cdr3_nt: TGTGCCAGCAGGAACAGGGGGCGGGAAGGCTACACCTTC
j_call: TRBJ1-2; v_call: TRBV15; clone_size: .; d_call: .; cdr3_aa: CATSRGGGVYGYTF; cdr3_nt: TGTGCCACCAGCAGAGGCGGCGGGGTCTATGGCTACACCTTC
j_call: TRBJ1-1; v_call: TRBV12-1; clone_size: .; d_call: .; cdr3_aa: CASSFRKAGTELTEAFF; cdr3_nt: TGTGCCAGCAGTTTCAGAAAAGCCGGGACAGAGCTAACTGAAGCTTTCTTT
j_call: TRBJ2-3; v_call: TRBV7-3; clone_size: .; d_call: TRBD2; cdr3_aa: CASSLGLAGVGSTDTQYF; cdr3_nt: TGTGCCAGCAGCCTGGGACTAGCGGGGGTCGGTAGCACAGATACGCAGTATTTT
j_call: TRBJ2-7; v_call: TRBV7-2; clone_size: .; d_call: TRBD1; cdr3_aa: CASSFKSGTGGNEQYF; cdr3_nt: TGTGCCAGCAGCTTTAAGTCCGGGACAGGGGGTAACGAGCAGTACTTC
j_call: TRBJ1-3; v_call: TRBV6-5; clone_size: .; d_call: TRBD1; cdr3_aa: CASTQDRGNTIYF; cdr3_nt: TGTGCCAGCACCCAGGACAGGGGAAACACCATATATTTT
j_call: TRBJ1-3; v_call: TRBV28; clone_size: few; d_call: TRBD1; cdr3_aa: CASSSWTGFSGNTIYF; cdr3_nt: TGTGCCAGCAGTTCCTGGACAGGGTTCTCAGGAAACACCATATATTTT
j_call: TRBJ2-7; v_call: TRBV6-5; clone_size: .; d_call: TRBD1; cdr3_aa: CASSLDDRGRDEQYF; cdr3_nt: TGTGCCAGCAGTTTAGATGACAGGGGGCGCGACGAGCAGTACTTC
j_call: TRBJ1-3; v_call: TRBV9; clone_size: .; d_call: .; cdr3_aa: CASSPNTRNTIYF; cdr3_nt: TGTGCCAGCAGCCCAAATACAAGAAACACCATATATTTT
j_call: TRBJ1-1; v_call: TRBV11-2; clone_size: .; d_call: .; cdr3_aa: CASSLDAAVNTEAFF; cdr3_nt: TGTGCCAGCAGCTTAGATGCGGCGGTGAACACTGAAGCTTTCTTT
j_call: TRBJ1-1; v_call: TRBV29-1; clone_size: .; d_call: .; cdr3_aa: CSVEWRATKWNTEAFF; cdr3_nt: TGCAGCGTTGAGTGGAGGGCGACCAAATGGAACACTGAAGCTTTCTTT
j_call: TRBJ2-5; v_call: TRBV5-1; clone_size: .; d_call: .; cdr3_aa: CASSLFGQTQETQYF; cdr3_nt: TGCGCCAGCAGCTTATTCGGACAGACTCAAGAGACCCAGTACTTC
j_call: TRBJ2-3; v_call: TRBV7-2; clone_size: .; d_call: .; cdr3_aa: CASSPSPNPTDTQYF; cdr3_nt: TGTGCCAGCAGCCCTAGTCCCAATCCCACAGATACGCAGTATTTT
j_call: TRBJ2-3; v_call: TRBV7-2; clone_size: few; d_call: TRBD2; cdr3_aa: CASSLDRLAASTDTQYF; cdr3_nt: TGTGCCAGCAGCTTAGACAGACTAGCAGCTAGCACAGATACGCAGTATTTT